A selection of T cell receptor beta chains follows, all from one sample in a study of blood T cell repertoires in COVID-19. Using immunoSEQ multiplex PCR, the repertoire was profiled, and TCRdb retains in-frame clones only, with some absent. The data contain fewer than 200,000 clones, around 82% of them singletons. Material for sequencing was peripheral blood. These receptors all come from a man aged 55 to 70 who had recovered from COVID-19. The CDR3 runs from the conserved cysteine through the conserved F or W. D genes are given only for firm matches. Size values are once, few and many counts, or a class for expanded clones, and some rows have none.

J | size | length | V | D | CDR3 | DNA
TRBJ1-4 | - | 15 | TRBV13 | - | CASSLGGGRSEKLFF | TGTGCCAGCAGCTTAGGAGGGGGACGGTCTGAAAAACTGTTTTTT
TRBJ2-5 | - | 17 | TRBV25-1 | TRBD2 | CASSDWASGDLQETQYF | TGTGCCAGCAGTGATTGGGCTAGCGGGGACCTACAAGAGACCCAGTACTTC
TRBJ2-7 | few | 12 | TRBV5-4 | - | CASSSQGREQYF | TGTGCCAGCAGCTCCCAGGGGCGCGAGCAGTACTTC
TRBJ1-4 | - | 15 | TRBV25-1 | TRBD1 | CASTGTGGSSEKLFF | TGTGCCAGCACGGGGACAGGGGGATCTTCTGAAAAACTGTTTTTT
TRBJ2-5 | few | 14 | TRBV6-5 | TRBD1 | CASSTQGVGETQYF | TGTGCCAGCAGTACTCAGGGGGTTGGCGAGACCCAGTACTTC
TRBJ1-3 | - | 12 | TRBV19 | - | CASSITGNTIYF | TGTGCCAGTAGTATTACTGGAAACACCATATATTTT
TRBJ2-7 | once | 12 | TRBV30 | - | CAWSTGLDEQYF | TGTGCCTGGAGTACAGGTCTGGACGAGCAGTACTTC
TRBJ2-2 | - | 15 | TRBV4-2 | - | CASSQDGAGAGELFF | TGTGCCAGCAGCCAAGATGGGGCCGGAGCCGGGGAGCTGTTTTTT
TRBJ1-1 | - | 13 | TRBV11-3 | - | CASSYRMNTEAFF | TGTGCCAGCAGCTATAGAATGAACACTGAAGCTTTCTTT
TRBJ1-6 | - | 15 | TRBV4-3 | - | CASSQDVGGTSPLHF | TGCGCCAGCAGCCAAGATGTGGGGGGGACTTCACCCCTCCACTTT
TRBJ2-3 | - | 13 | TRBV7-7 | - | CASSFTGDDTQYF | TGTGCTAGCAGCTTTACGGGGGATGATACGCAGTATTTT
TRBJ2-3 | - | 14 | TRBV5-1 | TRBD2 | CASSLGLARDTQYF | TGCGCCAGCAGCTTGGGACTAGCCAGAGATACGCAGTATTTT
TRBJ2-7 | - | 13 | TRBV19 | TRBD1 | CASGGQGRDEQYF | TGTGCCAGTGGGGGACAGGGGAGGGACGAGCAGTACTTC
TRBJ2-1 | - | 15 | TRBV11-1 | TRBD1 | CASSPRDRGMNEQFF | TGTGCCAGCAGCCCCCGGGACAGGGGTATGAATGAGCAGTTCTTC
TRBJ2-7 | - | 13 | TRBV7-6 | - | CASRQDLSYEQYF | TGTGCCAGTCGACAGGACCTCTCCTACGAGCAGTACTTC
TRBJ1-5 | - | 14 | TRBV6-6 | - | CASSYEGSEQPQHF | TGTGCCAGCAGTTACGAGGGATCTGAGCAGCCCCAGCATTTT
TRBJ2-5 | - | 15 | TRBV27 | TRBD2 | CASRRTSGGFETQYF | TGTGCCAGCAGACGGACTAGCGGGGGGTTCGAGACCCAGTACTTC
TRBJ2-1 | - | 13 | TRBV24-1 | - | CATSDLGSSQQFF | TGTGCCACCAGTGATTTAGGTAGCTCGCAGCAGTTCTTC
TRBJ2-2 | - | 15 | TRBV7-9 | TRBD1 | CASSLGQGVTGELFF | TGTGCCAGCAGCTTGGGACAGGGGGTTACCGGGGAGCTGTTTTTT
TRBJ2-3 | - | 12 | TRBV3-1/TRBV3-2 | - | CASSHDRGTQYF | TGTGCCAGCAGCCACGATCGGGGAACGCAGTATTTT
TRBJ1-3 | - | 15 | TRBV7-2 | TRBD1 | CASSLRTGQGNTIYF | TGTGCCAGCAGCTTACGGACAGGGCAAGGAAACACCATATATTTT
TRBJ2-1 | - | 14 | TRBV27 | - | CASSPQDSYNEQFF | TGTGCCAGCAGTCCCCAGGACTCCTACAATGAGCAGTTCTTC
TRBJ1-3 | - | 14 | TRBV25-1 | - | CASSDESSGNTIYF | TGTGCCAGCAGTGATGAGAGTTCTGGAAACACCATATATTTT
TRBJ2-3 | - | 11 | TRBV29-1 | - | CSVAGADTQYF | TGCAGCGTTGCGGGGGCAGATACGCAGTATTTT
TRBJ2-7 | - | 14 | TRBV6-2/TRBV6-3 | - | CASSSTGRSYEQYF | TGTGCCAGCAGTTCGACAGGCCGTTCCTACGAGCAGTACTTC
TRBJ1-1 | once | 12 | TRBV12-5 | - | CASGFQGAEAFF | TGTGCTAGTGGATTTCAAGGGGCTGAAGCTTTCTTT
TRBJ2-3 | - | 15 | TRBV13 | - | CASSLKGSGADTQYF | TGTGCCAGCAGCCTTAAGGGGTCGGGGGCAGATACGCAGTATTTT
TRBJ1-3 | - | 15 | TRBV30 | TRBD1 | CAWTGQATSGNTIYF | TGTGCCTGGACCGGACAGGCGACATCTGGAAACACCATATATTTT